This T cell receptor beta chain comes out of a study of breast tumors, draining lymph nodes, adjacent tissues. Whole-study findings and limits: Tumor T cell lymph node origin was a supported hypothesis, not proven. Tumor and nontumor repertoires were significantly more similar in luminal-like than in basal-like breast cancer. Tumor repertoires ranked between lymph nodes and nontumor tissue in diversity, with V and J gene preferences. Most tumor T cells seemingly derive from lymph node, then expand in tumor.

By share, this clonotype ranks as medium-sized (0.01 to 0.1%). Its antigen is unidentified. The germline V gene has CDR1 DFQATT and CDR2 SNEGSKA (reference sequence). V was cut by 8 bases and J by 1 base, with 15 bases left in between. The CDR3 is made up of 14 amino acids. MiXCR, run by TCRdb on the multiplex PCR reads, gives a single entry per CDR3 protein. This table has over 10,000 distinct CDR3 sequences, around 36% appearing once. This clonotype was sampled from a female donor with breast cancer. Some clones in this sample may be carry-over from other donors' samples. The rearrangement links TRBV20-1 to TRBJ2-1, with a possible D match to TRBD2 (6 bases). Sequenced input: breast tumor tissue. CDR3 amino acids: CSCPKGLSYNEQFF. For the CDR3, the DNA is TGCAGTTGTCCCAAGGGACTTTCCTACAATGAGCAGTTCTTC.